A single sample is the source of the 14 T cell receptor beta chains below, sequenced in a study of blood T cell repertoires in COVID-19. The method was immunoSEQ multiplex PCR; TCRdb's version includes in-frame clones alone and lacks a portion of them. Of 150,000 to 200,000 clones in the sample, approximately 80% were seen once. The material sequenced was PBMCs or T cells enriched from blood (not recorded which). The receptors come from a woman in her sixties who had recovered from COVID-19.

The rearrangement joins TRBV3-1 (or the pseudogene TRBV3-2) to TRBJ2-5, with 9 bases fitting TRBD2. Germline V lookup: CDR1 LGHDT, CDR2 YNNKEL (reference sequence). After removal of 3 bases from V and 3 bases from J, the junction contained 5 bases not matched to a gene. CDR3 length: 15 residues. DNA of the CDR3: TGTGCCAGCAGCCACTCTAGGACTAGCGAAGAGACCCAGTACTTC. Translating it yields CASSHSRTSEETQYF.

The chain couples TRBV11-2 to TRBJ2-3, with TRBD2 matching 7 bases. The CDR3 consists of 16 residues. The V gene end was trimmed by 4 bases and the J gene end by 2 bases; junction bases not matched to a gene: 9. CDR1 is SGHAT, CDR2 FQNNGV, per germline. The CDR3 DNA follows: TGTGCCAGCAGCTACCGGGACTATCTTGTCACAGATACGCAGTATTTT. This translates into CASSYRDYLVTDTQYF.

The chain links TRBV10-3 to TRBJ1-2; 7 bases are a match to TRBD1. This CDR3 is 14 amino acids long. Looked up from germline, CDR1 is ENHRY and CDR2 is SYGVKD. Losses at the gene ends were 8 bases for V and 2 bases for J; bases not matched to a gene: 8. As DNA, the CDR3 is TGTGCCATCGGAGTCCTACAGGGGAACTATGGCTACACCTTC. This encodes CAIGVLQGNYGYTF.

J is TRBJ1-4 and V is TRBV5-4; D unresolved. V lost 4 bases to trimming and J lost 11 bases, with 15 bases between them. The CDR3 has 13 residues. Germline V gene sequence: CDR1 SGHNT, CDR2 YYREEE (reference sequence). CDR3 residues: CASSPEPREKLFF. CDR3 DNA sequence: TGTGCCAGCAGCCCGGAACCACGGGAGAAACTGTTTTTT.

This chain uses TRBV6-5 with TRBJ2-1; tentatively, D is TRBD1 (6 bases). Trimming removed 4 bases from V and 5 bases from J, with 12 bases in between. The germline V gene has CDR1 MNHEY and CDR2 SVGAGI. This CDR3 has 14 residues. The CDR3 protein is CASSFRGQHNEQFF. The CDR3 bases are TGTGCCAGCAGTTTCAGGGGCCAGCACAATGAGCAGTTCTTC.

This rearrangement joins TRBV5-1 to TRBJ2-3; D perhaps matches TRBD1 (6 bases). Germline V gene lookup returns CDR1 SGHRS and CDR2 YFSETQ. Trimming removed 5 bases from V and 0 bases from J, with 13 bases in between. The CDR3 has 15 residues. The CDR3 DNA sequence: TGCGCCAGCAGTTCACAGGGAACTAGCACAGATACGCAGTATTTT. Translation gives CASSSQGTSTDTQYF. The full variable domain, rest sourced from reference TRBV5-1 and TRBJ2-3, is KAGVTQTPRYLIKTRGQQVTLSCSPISGHRSVSWYQQTPGQGLQFLFEYFSETQRNKGNFPGRFSGRQFSNSRSEMNVSTLELGDSALYLCASSSQGTSTDTQYFGPGTRLTVL.

J is TRBJ2-7 and V is TRBV20-1; D unresolved. This CDR3 spans 13 amino acids. Trimming removed 3 bases from V and 5 bases from J, with 14 bases in between. Germline CDR1 reads DFQATT; CDR2 reads SNEGSKA (reference sequence). The CDR3 DNA reads TGCAGTGCTAGTCTGCGGAGTTTGGACGAGCAGTACTTC. It yields the protein CSASLRSLDEQYF.

The chain uses TRBV5-6 and TRBJ1-4; perhaps TRBD1 as D (6 bases). Germline V CDR1 and CDR2: SGHDT, YYEEEE. V was clipped by 1 base and J by 5 bases, with 9 bases between them. The CDR3 spans 14 residues. The CDR3 reads CASSLTGQNEKLFF. DNA of the CDR3: TGTGCCAGCAGCTTGACAGGGCAAAATGAAAAACTGTTTTTT.

This clone occurred a few times. The V and J genes are TRBV29-1 and TRBJ2-7; D may be TRBD1 (5 bases). The CDR3 contains 16 residues. V dropped 4 bases and J dropped 0 bases, with 19 bases sitting between them. Germline CDR1 reads SQVTM; CDR2 reads ANQGSEA. The CDR3 DNA follows: TGCAGCGTTGTACCCATGGCAGGGTTCAGCTCCTACGAGCAGTACTTC. This encodes CSVVPMAGFSSYEQYF.

Points on this clone: One end of the junction fails to match germline, which may point to a read error. The genes are TRBV7-7 and TRBJ2-3, with D possibly matching TRBD1 (7 bases). Per the germline V gene, CDR1 is SSHAT and CDR2 is FNYEAQ (reference sequence). This CDR3 spans 15 amino acids. The CDR3 here is CASSLGGGDTDTQYF. The CDR3 nucleotides read TGTGCTAGCAGCTTAGGGGGCGGGGACACAGATACGCAGTATTTT.

The chain recombines TRBV3-1 (or the pseudogene TRBV3-2) with TRBJ1-3; 7 nucleotides agree with TRBD1. Unmatched junction bases numbered 7, after V lost 3 bases and J lost 8 bases. This CDR3 comprises 14 residues. The germline gives CDR1 LGHDT, CDR2 YNNKEL (reference sequence). CDR3 in amino acids: CASSQGVGTDTIYF. The CDR3 nucleotides read TGTGCCAGCAGCCAGGGGGTTGGGACAGACACCATATATTTT.

The V call is TRBV6-5, the J call TRBJ1-1; D is perhaps TRBD1 (5 bases). Germline CDR1 and CDR2: MNHEY and SVGAGI. The CDR3 runs 13 residues. Trimming stripped 8 bases from V and 5 bases from J, with 15 bases between. The CDR3 nucleotides are TGTGCCAGCGGGGATCAGGGTGGGACTGAAGCTTTCTTT. Its protein product is CASGDQGGTEAFF.

CDR3 DNA: TGTGCCAGCAGTCCCCAAATGGCGGGGCCCAGCACAGATACGCAGTATTTT. Translation: CASSPQMAGPSTDTQYF. V is TRBV6-6 and J is TRBJ2-3; possibly TRBD2 for D (6 bases). Trimming took 5 bases from V and 0 from J, leaving 18 bases between them. Germline-derived CDR1 and CDR2 are MNHNY and SVGAGI (reference sequence). The CDR3 has 17 residues.

This clone has only one observation. This chain links TRBV5-1 with TRBJ2-5, with 9 bases matching TRBD1. V shed 4 bases and J 3 bases; nucleotides not matched to a gene: 4. From germline, CDR1 is SGHRS and CDR2 YFSETQ. CDR3 length: 14 residues. CDR3 in DNA: TGCGCCAGCAGCCAAAGGACAGGGGAAGAGACCCAGTACTTC. Its protein product is CASSQRTGEETQYF.